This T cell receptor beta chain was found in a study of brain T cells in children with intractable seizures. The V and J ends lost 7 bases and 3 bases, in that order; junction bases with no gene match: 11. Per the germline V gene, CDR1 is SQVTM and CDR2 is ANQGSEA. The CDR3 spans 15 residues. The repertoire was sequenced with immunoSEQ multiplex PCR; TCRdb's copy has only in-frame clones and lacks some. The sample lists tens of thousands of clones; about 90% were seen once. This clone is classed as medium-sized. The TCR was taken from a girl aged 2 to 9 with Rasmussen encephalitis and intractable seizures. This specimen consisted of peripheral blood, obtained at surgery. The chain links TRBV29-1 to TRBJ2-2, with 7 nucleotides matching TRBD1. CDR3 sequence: CSAYDRALDTGELFF. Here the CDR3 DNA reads TGCAGCGCCTACGACAGGGCGCTCGACACCGGGGAGCTGTTTTTT.